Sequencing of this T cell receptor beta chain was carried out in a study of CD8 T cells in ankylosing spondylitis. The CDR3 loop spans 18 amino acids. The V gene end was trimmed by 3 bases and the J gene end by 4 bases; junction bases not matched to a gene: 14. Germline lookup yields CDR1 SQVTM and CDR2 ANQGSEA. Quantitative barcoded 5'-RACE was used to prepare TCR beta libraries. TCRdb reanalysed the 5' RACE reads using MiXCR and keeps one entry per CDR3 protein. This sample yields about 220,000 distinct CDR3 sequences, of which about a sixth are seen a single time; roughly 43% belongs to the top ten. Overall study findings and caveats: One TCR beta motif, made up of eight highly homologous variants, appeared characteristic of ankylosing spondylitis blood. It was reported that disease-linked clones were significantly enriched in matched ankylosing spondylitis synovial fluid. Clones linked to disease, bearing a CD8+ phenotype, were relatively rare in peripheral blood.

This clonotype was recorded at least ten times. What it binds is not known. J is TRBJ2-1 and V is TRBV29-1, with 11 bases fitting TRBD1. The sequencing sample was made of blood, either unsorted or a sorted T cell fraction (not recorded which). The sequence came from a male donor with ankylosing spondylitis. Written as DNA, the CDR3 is TGCAGCGTTGACGGCGGACAGGGGGCTCTAGAAACTTACAATGAGCAGTTCTTC. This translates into CSVDGGQGALETYNEQFF.